These T cell receptor beta chains were read from a single sample in a study of T cell responses to AZD1222 COVID-19 vaccine. The assay was immunoSEQ multiplex PCR, and TCRdb's table has in-frame clones only and misses some. The sample lists 95,000 to 110,000 clones; about nine tenths were seen once. Sequences were derived from peripheral blood, sampled on day 0 of AZD1222 vaccination. These receptors came from an adult in good health. The conserved cysteine and the conserved F or W are not part of the CDR3 here.

j_call | v_call | cdr3_aa
TRBJ1-6 | TRBV6-6 | ASSYREQNSPLH
TRBJ2-7 | TRBV29-1 | SVEDGGAPYEQY
TRBJ2-7 | TRBV19 | ATRTGGDEQY
TRBJ1-5 | TRBV6-5 | ASSYSPGVNQPQH
TRBJ1-2 | TRBV4-2 | ASSQEQGRGYT
TRBJ1-6 | TRBV6-2/TRBV6-3 | ASSYSGGVNSYNSPLH
TRBJ1-1 | TRBV9 | ASSVTPGTPEAF
TRBJ1-1 | TRBV7-6 | ASSLAGTMSTEAF
TRBJ1-4 | TRBV14 | ASSQVAGRGGEKLF
TRBJ1-2 | TRBV27 | ASRDGVTMGYT
TRBJ1-5 | TRBV2 | ASKGQGDQPQH
TRBJ2-6 | TRBV29-1 | SVVEDRVPNVLT
TRBJ2-2 | TRBV7-9 | ASSLGLAGAGTGELF
TRBJ1-2 | TRBV27 | ASSSLTSGDYGYT
TRBJ2-7 | TRBV13 | ASSFGGSSGEQY
TRBJ1-4 | TRBV30 | AWSSEGGRGEKLF
TRBJ1-5 | TRBV19 | ASRGGDRQPQH
TRBJ2-7 | TRBV4-1 | ASSQEQGPGGEQY
TRBJ1-2 | TRBV11-2 | ASSFRPRKSTNYMDGYT
TRBJ1-1 | TRBV7-9 | ASSFTAANTEAF
TRBJ1-6 | TRBV9 | ASSVTEGGFGSPLH
TRBJ2-2 | TRBV20-1 | SASITGSPGELF